Listed here is a single T cell receptor beta chain. The CDR3 consists of 17 residues. J was trimmed by 3 bases and V by 3 bases; bases with no gene match: 6. Germline V lookup: CDR1 MGHRA, CDR2 YSYEKL. The data were produced by immunoSEQ multiplex PCR, yet TCRdb's version contains in-frame clones alone and is incomplete. This sample has about 90,000 clones, with roughly four fifths found just once. This entry is derived from a study of glioma-infiltrating T cells after dendritic cell vaccination. About the research overall: Three intradermal dendritic cell vaccine injections were given every two weeks.

As to time point: after dendritic cell vaccination, including at tumor progression/relapse. No glioblastoma patient carried an isocitrate dehydrogenase mutation. The chain couples TRBV4-1 to TRBJ2-6, with 9 bases aligning to TRBD1. The specimen was blood, collected after dendritic cell vaccination. The sequence came from a human donor with glioblastoma. CDR3 protein: CASSQGGQGFGANVLTF. Written as DNA, the CDR3 is TGCGCCAGCAGCCAGGGGGGACAGGGCTTTGGGGCCAACGTCCTGACTTTC.